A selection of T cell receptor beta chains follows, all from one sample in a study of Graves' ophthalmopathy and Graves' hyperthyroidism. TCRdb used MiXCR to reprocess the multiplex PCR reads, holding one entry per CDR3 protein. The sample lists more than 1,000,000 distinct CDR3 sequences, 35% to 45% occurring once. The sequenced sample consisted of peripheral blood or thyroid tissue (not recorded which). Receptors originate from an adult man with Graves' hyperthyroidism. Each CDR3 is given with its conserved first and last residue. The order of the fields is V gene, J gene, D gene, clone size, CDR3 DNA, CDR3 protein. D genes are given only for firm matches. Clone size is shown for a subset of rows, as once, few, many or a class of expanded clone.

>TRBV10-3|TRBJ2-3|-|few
TGTGCCATCAGCGAACTAGCAGATACGCAGTATTTT
CAISELADTQYF
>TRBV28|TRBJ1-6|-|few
TGTGCCAGCAGTCCCCGACAGGCGGGTAGTTCACCCCTCCACTTT
CASSPRQAGSSPLHF
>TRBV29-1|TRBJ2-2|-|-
TGCAGCTTACATCAGAACACCGGGGAGCTGTTTTTT
CSLHQNTGELFF
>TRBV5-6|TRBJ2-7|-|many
TGTGCCAGCAGCTCGGGCATCTACGAGCAGTACTTC
CASSSGIYEQYF
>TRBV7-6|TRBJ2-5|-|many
TGTGCCAGCACTCCACCTGGGAGTCAAGAGACCCAGTACTTC
CASTPPGSQETQYF
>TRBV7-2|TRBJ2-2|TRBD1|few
TGTGCCAGCAGCTCGACCGGGACAGGGGGCTGGCGGGGCACCGGGGAGCTGTTTTTT
CASSSTGTGGWRGTGELFF
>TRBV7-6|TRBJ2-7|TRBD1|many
TGTGCCAGCAGCTTAGCTGCGACAGGGAACTACGAGCAGTACTTC
CASSLAATGNYEQYF
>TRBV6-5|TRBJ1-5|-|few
TGTGCCAGCAGTTACTCGGCCCCATATAGCAATCAGCCCCAGCATTTT
CASSYSAPYSNQPQHF
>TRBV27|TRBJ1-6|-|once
TGTGCCAGCAGGCCCCAGACAGGAAATTCACCCCTCCACTTT
CASRPQTGNSPLHF
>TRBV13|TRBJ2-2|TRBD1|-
TGTGCCAGCAGCTTAGGCCTCGGGACAGGGATGATTCTACGGGAGCTGTTTTTT
CASSLGLGTGMILRELFF
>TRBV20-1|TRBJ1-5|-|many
TGCAGTGCAGGCGCGGTCCGAGGTAGCAATCAGCCCCAGCATTTT
CSAGAVRGSNQPQHF
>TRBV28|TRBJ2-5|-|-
TGTGCCAGCAGTTTATGGGCACTAGGTGTTTCGCAAGAAGAGACCCAGTACTTC
CASSLWALGVSQEETQYF
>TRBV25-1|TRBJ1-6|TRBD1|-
TGTGCCAGCAGTGAATTCCCGGGACAGTATAATTCACCCCTCCACTTT
CASSEFPGQYNSPLHF
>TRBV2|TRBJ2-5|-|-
TGTGCCAGCAGTGAAAGAATTGTGCAGCCCCAGTACTTC
CASSERIVQPQYF
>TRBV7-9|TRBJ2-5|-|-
TGTGCCAGCGGCTCTAGTTGGTTGGACTTC
CASGSSWLDF
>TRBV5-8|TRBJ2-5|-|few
TGTGCCAGCACCAGGGGGGAAGAGACCCAGTACTTC
CASTRGEETQYF
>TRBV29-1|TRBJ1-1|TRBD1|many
TGCAGCGTTACGGGACAGGGGAGCGTCGAAGCTTTCTTT
CSVTGQGSVEAFF
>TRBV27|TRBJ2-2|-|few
TGTGCCAGCACTCAGCCAGGAGCCCCGAACACCGGGGAGCTGTTTTTT
CASTQPGAPNTGELFF
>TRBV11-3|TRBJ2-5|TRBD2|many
TGTGCCAGCAGCTCATATACTAGCGACCAAGAGACCCAGTACTTC
CASSSYTSDQETQYF
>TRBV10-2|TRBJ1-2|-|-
TGCGCCAGCAGTGAGCCGGACAGTTTTAACTATGGCTACACCTTC
CASSEPDSFNYGYTF
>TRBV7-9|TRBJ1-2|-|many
TGTGCCAGCAGCTCGTCGGGACACAACTATGGCTACACCTTC
CASSSSGHNYGYTF
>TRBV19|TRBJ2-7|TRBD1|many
TGTGCCAGTATGGGCAGGGGGTCCGCCGAGCAGTACTTC
CASMGRGSAEQYF